The 31 T cell receptor beta chains listed next were all sequenced from one sample in a study of brain T cells in children with intractable seizures. Libraries were prepared by immunoSEQ multiplex PCR; TCRdb keeps only in-frame clonotypes and omits some of them. The sample records fewer than 150,000 clones, roughly 94% being singletons. Sequenced here: peripheral blood, sampled at surgery. Receptors originate from a boy under two years old with hemimegalencephaly and intractable seizures.

This clone showed up just a few times. CDR3 sequence (DNA): TGCGCCAGCAGCCAAGACAGTACAGGGGGAAAAGCTTTCTTT. Its translation: CASSQDSTGGKAFF. The V gene is TRBV4-1, the J gene TRBJ1-1; TRBD1 matches 8 bases. J lost 9 bases, V lost 0 bases, and 6 bases had no gene match. The length of the CDR3 is 14 residues. Germline V gene data show CDR1 as MGHRA and CDR2 as YSYEKL.

This clone occurred once. The chain recombines TRBV7-6 with TRBJ1-1; D is ambiguous. The CDR3 spans 13 residues. V was shortened by 6 bases and J by 1 base, with 9 bases between the two germline ends. The germline V gene has CDR1 SGHVS and CDR2 FNYEAQ. The CDR3 DNA follows: TGTGCCAGCAGTTATCAGGAGAACACTGAAGCTTTCTTT. Its protein is CASSYQENTEAFF.

This clone is a singleton in its sample. V and J are TRBV24-1 and TRBJ1-2; D unclear. V dropped 3 bases and J dropped 8 bases, with 18 bases sitting between them. The CDR3 extends over 15 amino acids. Per the germline V gene, CDR1 is KGHDR and CDR2 is SFDVKD. CDR3: CATSDGHSRLWGYTF. The CDR3, as DNA: TGTGCCACCAGTGATGGGCACTCTAGGTTGTGGGGCTACACCTTC.

The chain combines TRBV7-3 with TRBJ2-7, with TRBD1 as a possible D gene (6 bases). Germline CDR1 is SGHTA and CDR2 is FQGTGA. V was clipped by 1 base and J by 7 bases, with 17 bases between them. This CDR3 spans 15 amino acids. The CDR3 DNA reads as TGTGCCAGCAGCTTAAACGGACAGCTCGGACGGGAGCAGTACTTC. It specifies CASSLNGQLGREQYF.

The chain joins TRBV5-8 to TRBJ2-2; 9 nucleotides line up with TRBD2. This CDR3 spans 16 amino acids. J was trimmed by 7 bases and V by 1 base; bases with no gene match: 8. The germline V gene encodes CDR1 SGHTS and CDR2 YDEGEE. The CDR3, as DNA: TGTGCCAGCAGCTTGCGGCTAGCGGGAAGGGGCGGGGAGCTGTTTTTT. Translation gives CASSLRLAGRGGELFF.

This chain connects TRBV27 to TRBJ1-2; TRBD1 agrees at 7 bases. Trimming removed 0 bases from V and 2 bases from J; junction bases left unmatched: 3. This CDR3 contains 15 residues. Germline assignment: CDR1 MNHEY and CDR2 SMNVEV (reference sequence). The CDR3 protein is CASSLSGTANYGYTF. CDR3 DNA sequence: TGTGCCAGCAGTTTATCGGGGACAGCGAACTATGGCTACACCTTC.

About this clone: A read error may produce the germline difference seen at one junction end. The rearrangement joins TRBV19 to TRBJ2-7, with D possibly being TRBD1 (7 bases). Germline CDR1 is LNHDA and CDR2 is SQIVND (reference sequence). The CDR3 extends over 14 amino acids. The DNA of the CDR3 is TGTGCCAGTAGTAACCAGGGGGGACTGTACGGGCAGTACTTC. This translates into CASSNQGGLYGQYF.

The chain employs TRBV6-1 and TRBJ1-2, with 9 positions matching TRBD1. The CDR3 is made up of 16 amino acids. Trimming took 3 bases from V and 8 from J; bases not matched to a gene: 13. Per germline, CDR1 MNHNS and CDR2 SASEGT. For the CDR3, the DNA is TGTGCCAGCAGTGAGATCGGGACAGGGTCCTTCGGCGGCTACACCTTC. Translated: CASSEIGTGSFGGYTF.

The chain carries TRBV4-3 and TRBJ2-3, with TRBD1 matching 10 bases. The CDR3 length is 16 residues. Germline V gene sequence: CDR1 LGHNA, CDR2 YSLEER. V was clipped by 0 bases and J by 6 bases; unmatched bases: 6. The DNA of the CDR3 is TGCGCCAGCAGCCAAGATTCGCCGGGACAGGGGGATACGCAGTATTTT. Amino acid sequence: CASSQDSPGQGDTQYF.

V is TRBV25-1 and J is TRBJ2-7, with no clear D. This CDR3 contains 12 residues. CDR1 and CDR2 from the germline V gene are MGHDK and SYGVNS. V gave up 2 bases and J gave up 3 bases, with 5 bases separating them. The CDR3 DNA reads TGTGCCAGCAGTGAAGGTGGCTACGAGCAGTACTTC. This sequence encodes CASSEGGYEQYF.

V usage is TRBV28 and J usage is TRBJ1-2; the match to TRBD1 covers 10 bases. Per the germline V gene, CDR1 is MDHEN and CDR2 is SYDVKM. This CDR3 has 15 amino acids. V lost 3 bases and J lost 2; bases outside the gene matches: 3. This CDR3 is CASSLGTGVNYGYTF. CDR3 DNA: TGTGCCAGCAGTTTGGGGACAGGGGTGAACTATGGCTACACCTTC.

This rearrangement joins TRBV28 to TRBJ1-5, with D perhaps matching TRBD1 (5 bases). Germline V gene data show CDR1 as MDHEN and CDR2 as SYDVKM. V shed 6 bases and J shed 0 bases, with 15 bases lying between them. This CDR3 contains 16 residues. CDR3 in amino acids: CASSRTGGVSNQPQHF. The CDR3 DNA reads TGTGCCAGCAGCCGGACGGGGGGGGTTAGCAATCAGCCCCAGCATTTT.

This clone was detected only once. This chain connects TRBV28 to TRBJ2-7; D may be TRBD1 or TRBD2 (5 bases each). This CDR3 comprises 14 residues. Deletions cut 3 bases from V and 2 bases from J, with 11 bases between. Germline V CDR1 and CDR2: MDHEN, SYDVKM. In DNA form, the CDR3 reads TGTGCCAGCAGTTTTAATTGGGGGACCTACGAGCAGTACTTC. It specifies CASSFNWGTYEQYF.

V and J are TRBV9 and TRBJ2-1, with D possibly TRBD2 on 5 matching bases. The CDR3 runs to 15 residues. Trimming removed 5 bases at V and 0 bases at J, with 12 bases between. CDR1 SGDLS and CDR2 YYNGEE come from the germline V gene. Here the CDR3 DNA reads TGTGCCAGCAGTGGGAGACCTAACTCCTACAATGAGCAGTTCTTC. It translates to CASSGRPNSYNEQFF.

The CDR3 nucleotides are TGTGCCAGCAGTATAATCGTGAGGGGGCAGGGAGGCTACACCTTC. Residues: CASSIIVRGQGGYTF. The chain recombines TRBV6-5 with TRBJ1-2, with 7 bases fitting TRBD1. This CDR3 has 15 amino acids. The V segment lost 5 bases and the J segment 8 bases; nucleotides outside the gene matches: 14. The germline gives CDR1 MNHEY, CDR2 SVGAGI.

This clone was found a few times. The V gene is TRBV10-3, the J gene TRBJ2-7; D unclear. The CDR3 totals 13 residues. Germline values: CDR1 ENHRY, CDR2 SYGVKD. Trimming pared 1 base from V and 2 bases from J, leaving 6 bases between. The CDR3 loop reads CAISELGTYEQYF. CDR3 in DNA: TGTGCCATCAGTGAGTTGGGCACCTACGAGCAGTACTTC.

The chain joins TRBV18 to TRBJ1-6, with D possibly being TRBD1 (5 bases). V lost 5 bases, J lost 5 bases, and 19 bases lay in between. Germline-derived CDR1 and CDR2 are KGHSH and LQKENI. The CDR3 loop spans 17 amino acids. The CDR3, as DNA: TGTGCCAGCTCATCCGGGACGGGTCGCCCACATAATTCACCCCTCCACTTT. Translated, it gives CASSSGTGRPHNSPLHF. Filled out from reference TRBV18 and TRBJ1-6, the complete variable domain reads NAGVMQNPRHLVRRRGQEARLRCSPMKGHSHVYWYRQLPEEGLKFMVYLQKENIIDESGMPKERFSAEFPKEGPSILRIQQVVRGDSAAYFCASSSGTGRPHNSPLHFGNGTRLTVT.

This chain's CDR3 is CASSSGWREQYF. The CDR3 bases are TGTGCCAGCAGTTCGGGGTGGAGGGAGCAGTACTTC. The chain uses TRBV28 and TRBJ2-7; TRBD2 might be the D (5 bases). CDR1 and CDR2 from the germline V gene are MDHEN and SYDVKM. The V end lost 4 bases, the J end lost 7 bases, and 11 bases lay between the germline ends. The CDR3 has 12 residues. Full variable domain (missing parts from reference TRBV28 and TRBJ2-7): DVKVTQSSRYLVKRTGEKVFLECVQDMDHENMFWYRQDPGLGLRLIYFSYDVKMKEKGDIPEGYSVSREKKERFSLILESASTNQTSMYLCASSSGWREQYFGPGTRLTVT.

The chain carries TRBV7-3 and TRBJ2-7; D is possibly TRBD2 (6 bases). Trimming took 5 bases from V and 0 from J, leaving 14 bases between them. The germline CDR1 and CDR2 sequences are SGHTA and FQGTGA. The CDR3 covers 15 residues. The CDR3 DNA sequence: TGTGCCAGCAGCCCCTACGGAGGGCCCTCCTACGAGCAGTACTTC. Translation gives CASSPYGGPSYEQYF.

The J gene is TRBJ1-1, the V gene TRBV7-2; D is unclear. The CDR3 covers 15 residues. Germline V gene sequence: CDR1 SGHTA, CDR2 FQGNSA. V lost 1 base and J lost 1, with 10 bases in between. CDR3 in DNA: TGTGCCAGCAGCTTAGTGGGTCCAAGGAACACTGAAGCTTTCTTT. Its protein product is CASSLVGPRNTEAFF.

The rearrangement joins TRBV27 to TRBJ1-1; D remains unclear. This CDR3 comprises 17 residues. The V end lost 1 base, the J end lost 3 bases, and 18 bases lay between the germline ends. Germline CDR1 MNHEY, CDR2 SMNVEV (reference sequence). CDR3 in amino acids: CASSLWPFPWRDTEAFF. CDR3 sequence (DNA): TGTGCCAGCAGTTTATGGCCCTTCCCCTGGAGGGACACTGAAGCTTTCTTT.

The V call is TRBV29-1, the J call TRBJ2-1; D not resolved. V lost 2 bases and J lost 9, with 11 bases in between. The germline CDR1 and CDR2 sequences are SQVTM and ANQGSEA. The CDR3 is 12 residues long. The CDR3 bases are TGCAGCGTTGAAAATTATGGATTTGAGCAGTTCTTC. This sequence encodes CSVENYGFEQFF.

The chain is built from TRBV11-3 and TRBJ2-2; TRBD2 matches at 12 bases. CDR3 size: 17 residues. Losses at the gene ends were 4 bases for V and 4 bases for J; bases not matched to a gene: 7. Germline lookup yields CDR1 SGHNT and CDR2 YENEEA. CDR3 nucleotide sequence: TGTGCCAGCAGCTCGACTAGCGGGAGTGTGTTCACCGGGGAGCTGTTTTTT. It yields the protein CASSSTSGSVFTGELFF. Complete variable domain (other parts from reference TRBV11-3 and TRBJ2-2): EAGVVQSPRYKIIEKKQPVAFWCNPISGHNTLYWYLQNLGQGPELLIRYENEEAVDDSQLPKDRFSAERLKGVDSTLKIQPAELGDSAVYLCASSSTSGSVFTGELFFGEGSRLTVL.

The CDR3 is CASSGVRGREETQYF. The DNA for the CDR3 is TGTGCCAGCAGTGGTGTCAGGGGGCGCGAAGAGACCCAGTACTTC. The rearrangement uses TRBV2 and TRBJ2-5; TRBD1 matches at 8 bases. V shed 4 bases, J shed 3 bases, and the junction held 7 bases outside the gene matches. The CDR3 has 15 amino acids. Looked up from germline, CDR1 is SNHLY and CDR2 is FYNNEI. Full variable domain (outside the CDR3, taken from reference TRBV2 and TRBJ2-5): EPEVTQTPSHQVTQMGQEVILRCVPISNHLYFYWYRQILGQKVEFLVSFYNNEISEKSEIFDDQFSVERPDGSNFTLKIRSTKLEDSAMYFCASSGVRGREETQYFGPGTRLLVL.

This chain uses TRBV19 with TRBJ1-4; the D gene is possibly TRBD1 (6 bases). V lost 2 bases, J lost 0 bases, and 19 bases lay in between. The CDR3 is made up of 19 amino acids. Germline assignment: CDR1 LNHDA and CDR2 SQIVND (reference sequence). CDR3 DNA sequence: TGTGCCAGTAGTATATCCTCGGGGGGGGCTACTGCAACTAATGAAAAACTGTTTTTT. Its translation is CASSISSGGATATNEKLFF.

V and J are TRBV6-2 or TRBV6-3 and TRBJ2-1; maybe TRBD2 (6 bases). The length of the CDR3 is 18 residues. Looked up from germline, CDR1 is MNHEY and CDR2 is SVGEGT. V dropped 1 base and J dropped 3 bases, with 19 bases sitting between them. The CDR3 DNA follows: TGTGCCAGCAGTTACTTGGGTCGGGCCGGGGGAGGCTACAATGAGCAGTTCTTC. This translates into CASSYLGRAGGGYNEQFF.

The chain recombines TRBV27 with TRBJ2-1; D is perhaps TRBD2 (6 bases). The CDR3 is 16 residues long. V was trimmed by 7 bases and J by 3 bases, leaving 19 bases between them. The germline CDR1 and CDR2 sequences are MNHEY and SMNVEV (reference sequence). As DNA, the CDR3 is TGTGCCAGCACCCGTACTGGAGGGGAGAACTACAATGAGCAGTTCTTC. Its translation: CASTRTGGENYNEQFF.

The sample holds one count of this clone. The J gene is TRBJ1-2, the V gene TRBV24-1; 8 positions match TRBD1. V shed 2 bases and J 7 bases; nucleotides not matched to a gene: 8. The germline gives CDR1 KGHDR, CDR2 SFDVKD. CDR3 length: 15 amino acids. The CDR3 bases are TGTGCCACCAGTGATTCGGACAGGGCGGGGATTGGCTACACCTTC. This encodes CATSDSDRAGIGYTF.

This chain links TRBV5-4 with TRBJ1-3, with D uncertain. The CDR3 covers 14 residues. V shed 4 bases and J shed 1 base, with 9 bases lying between them. Per the germline V gene, CDR1 is SGHNT and CDR2 is YYREEE (reference sequence). Here the CDR3 reads CASSRTGSGNTIYF. Here the CDR3 DNA reads TGTGCCAGCAGCCGGACGGGATCTGGAAACACCATATATTTT.

The chain is built from TRBV6-5 and TRBJ2-7, with D maybe TRBD2 (6 bases). V was cut by 6 bases and J by 3 bases, with 18 bases left in between. The length of the CDR3 is 15 residues. CDR1 is MNHEY, CDR2 SVGAGI, per germline. CDR3 protein: CASSQKRVGYYEQYF. Here the CDR3 DNA reads TGTGCCAGCAGCCAAAAGCGGGTAGGCTACTACGAGCAGTACTTC.

The V and J genes are TRBV6-6 and TRBJ2-7, with D possibly matching TRBD2 (5 bases). The V end lost 5 bases, the J end lost 0 bases, and 8 bases lay between the germline ends. The CDR3 has 13 residues. Germline V gene sequence: CDR1 MNHNY, CDR2 SVGAGI (reference sequence). Here the CDR3 reads CASSLLGSYEQYF. The CDR3 DNA follows: TGTGCCAGCAGTCTACTAGGCTCCTACGAGCAGTACTTC.